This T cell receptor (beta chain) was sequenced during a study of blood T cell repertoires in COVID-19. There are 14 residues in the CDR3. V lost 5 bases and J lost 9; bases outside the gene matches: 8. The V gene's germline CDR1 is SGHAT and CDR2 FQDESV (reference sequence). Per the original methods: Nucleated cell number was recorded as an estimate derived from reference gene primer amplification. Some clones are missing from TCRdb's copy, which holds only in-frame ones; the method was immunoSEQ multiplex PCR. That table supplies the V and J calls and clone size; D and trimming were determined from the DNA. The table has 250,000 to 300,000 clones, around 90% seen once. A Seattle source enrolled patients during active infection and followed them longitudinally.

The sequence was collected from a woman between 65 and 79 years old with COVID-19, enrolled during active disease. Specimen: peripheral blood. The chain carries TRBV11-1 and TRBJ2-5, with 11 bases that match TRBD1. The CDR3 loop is CASSLLGQGDAQYF. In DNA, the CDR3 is TGTGCCAGCAGCCTATTGGGACAGGGGGATGCCCAGTACTTC.